This T cell receptor (beta chain) was identified during a study of blood T cells in healthy people across ages. Study results and limitations: Both higher diversity and more naive CD4+ cells marked long-lived donors when set against aged donors. Investigators viewed diversity estimates from one million T cells as underestimates, the study reported.

The V segment lost 4 bases and the J segment 5 bases; nucleotides outside the gene matches: 7. The CDR3 has 16 residues. CDR1 MNHNS and CDR2 SASEGT come from the germline V gene. The authors ran a second PCR of 7 to 11 cycles using a sample-barcoded 5' primer and a J-beta primer mix. TCRdb ran MiXCR on the 5' RACE reads and lists one entry per CDR3 protein. The table lists about 570,000 distinct CDR3 sequences, approximately 25% of them singletons. Only a few counts were recorded for this clonotype. The antigen remains unidentified. V and J are TRBV6-1 and TRBJ1-4, with 10 bases matching TRBD1. The sequencing input was blood. The receptor comes from a woman in her seventies in good health. Here the CDR3 reads CASSASPGQGNEKLFF. The CDR3, as DNA: TGTGCCAGCAGTGCTTCACCGGGACAGGGGAATGAAAAACTGTTTTTT.